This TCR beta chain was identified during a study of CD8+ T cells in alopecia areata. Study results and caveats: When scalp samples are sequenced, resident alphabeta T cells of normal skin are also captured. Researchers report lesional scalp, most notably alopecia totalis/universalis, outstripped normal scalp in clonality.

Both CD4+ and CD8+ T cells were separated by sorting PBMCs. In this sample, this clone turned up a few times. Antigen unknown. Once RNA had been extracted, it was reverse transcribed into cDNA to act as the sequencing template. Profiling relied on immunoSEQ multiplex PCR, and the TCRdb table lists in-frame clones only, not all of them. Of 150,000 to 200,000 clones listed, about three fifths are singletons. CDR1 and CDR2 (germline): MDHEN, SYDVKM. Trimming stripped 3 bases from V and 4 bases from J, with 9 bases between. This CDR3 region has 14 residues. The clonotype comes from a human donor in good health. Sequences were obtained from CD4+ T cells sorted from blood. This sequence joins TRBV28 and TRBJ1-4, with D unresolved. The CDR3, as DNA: TGTGCCAGCAGTTTCCCAACTAGTAATGAAAAACTGTTTTTT. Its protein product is CASSFPTSNEKLFF.